Below, one T cell receptor beta chain is given with its context. As yet, its antigen is unknown. The V end lost 8 bases, the J end lost 0 bases, and 14 bases lay between the germline ends. CDR3 length equals 15 residues. Looked up from germline, CDR1 is LNHDA and CDR2 is SQIVND (reference sequence). These data come from a study of cytomegalovirus exposure and HLA in healthy donors. Study-level information: Samples from HLA-typed donors yielded 85 million to 95 million unique TCRs in an early data release. General observations from the study: Specificity of three CMV-associated chains for CMV antigens was verified in vitro. It was likely that a cluster of highly shared sequence variants was a sequencing artifact.

Primers: 60 Vbeta forward and 13 Jbeta reverse. Produced via immunoSEQ multiplex PCR; TCRdb's table is partial and in-frame only. The profile covers about 130,000 clones, with roughly 78% appearing a single time and 1% taken by the ten largest. Specimen: PBMCs. The source of this sequence is a man aged 35-49 years in good health and CMV-seronegative. V gene TRBV19 combines with J gene TRBJ1-5; no clear D. DNA for the CDR3: TGTGCCAGTCATGGCGGGGTCTATAGCAATCAGCCCCAGCATTTT. Its protein product is CASHGGVYSNQPQHF. The full variable domain, its missing parts supplied by reference TRBV19 and TRBJ1-5, is DGGITQSPKYLFRKEGQNVTLSCEQNLNHDAMYWYRQDPGQGLRLIYYSQIVNDFQKGDIAEGYSVSREKKESFPLTVTSAQKNPTAFYLCASHGGVYSNQPQHFGDGTRLSIL.